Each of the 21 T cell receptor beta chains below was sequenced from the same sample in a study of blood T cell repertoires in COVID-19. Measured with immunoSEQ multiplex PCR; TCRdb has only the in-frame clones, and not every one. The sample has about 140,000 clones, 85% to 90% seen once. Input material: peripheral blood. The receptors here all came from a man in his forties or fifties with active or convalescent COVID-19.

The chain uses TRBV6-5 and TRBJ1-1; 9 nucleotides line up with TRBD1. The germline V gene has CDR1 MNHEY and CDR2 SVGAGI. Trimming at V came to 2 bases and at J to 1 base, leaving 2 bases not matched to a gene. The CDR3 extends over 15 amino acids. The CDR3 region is CASSYPGQGNTEAFF. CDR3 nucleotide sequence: TGTGCCAGCAGTTACCCGGGACAGGGGAACACTGAAGCTTTCTTT.

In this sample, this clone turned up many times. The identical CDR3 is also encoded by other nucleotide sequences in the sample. In nucleotides, the CDR3 is TGTGCCAGCAGTTACTCTAGGACAGGGGGAGGCTATGGCTACACCTTC. It yields the protein CASSYSRTGGGYGYTF. The rearrangement uses TRBV6-5 and TRBJ1-2, with 10 bases aligning to TRBD1. V lost 0 bases and J lost 4; bases outside the gene matches: 5. CDR3 length: 16 amino acids. The germline gives CDR1 MNHEY, CDR2 SVGAGI.

The CDR3 DNA follows: TGTGCCAGCAGTTTTTGGAGGGCCAGTTCAGATACGCAGTATTTT. Amino acids: CASSFWRASSDTQYF. The V call is TRBV27, the J call TRBJ2-3; tentative D call: TRBD2 (6 bases). The V and J ends lost 3 bases and 4 bases respectively, with 14 bases between them. In germline, CDR1 is MNHEY, CDR2 SMNVEV (reference sequence). The CDR3 covers 15 residues.

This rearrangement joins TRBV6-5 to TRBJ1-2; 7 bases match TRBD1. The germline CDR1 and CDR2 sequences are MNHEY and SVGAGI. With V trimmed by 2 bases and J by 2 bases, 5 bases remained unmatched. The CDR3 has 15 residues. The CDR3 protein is CASSYRDSKNYGYTF. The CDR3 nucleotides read TGTGCCAGCAGTTACAGGGACAGCAAGAACTATGGCTACACCTTC.

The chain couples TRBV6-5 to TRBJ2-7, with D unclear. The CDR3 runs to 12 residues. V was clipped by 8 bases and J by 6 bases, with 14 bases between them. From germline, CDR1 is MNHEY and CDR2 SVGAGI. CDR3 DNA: TGTGCCAGCGGCCTCCTTGGTGGCGAGCAGTACTTC. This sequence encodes CASGLLGGEQYF.

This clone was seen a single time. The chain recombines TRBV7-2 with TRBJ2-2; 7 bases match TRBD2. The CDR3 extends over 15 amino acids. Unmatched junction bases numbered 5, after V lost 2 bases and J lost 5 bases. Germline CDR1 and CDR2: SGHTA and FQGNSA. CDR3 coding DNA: TGTGCCAGCAGCTTACAGCGGGATAGGACCGGGGAGCTGTTTTTT. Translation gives CASSLQRDRTGELFF. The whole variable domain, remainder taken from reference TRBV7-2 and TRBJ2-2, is GAGVSQSPSNKVTEKGKDVELRCDPISGHTALYWYRQSLGQGLEFLIYFQGNSAPDKSGLPSDRFSAERTGGSVSTLTIQRTQQEDSAVYLCASSLQRDRTGELFFGEGSRLTVL.

The CDR3 DNA reads as TGTGCCAGCAGCCGTTCGACAGGTGAAGCTTTCTTT. Protein sequence: CASSRSTGEAFF. This chain uses TRBV6-2 or TRBV6-3 with TRBJ1-1; D may be TRBD1 (6 bases). The germline gives CDR1 MNHEY, CDR2 SVGEGT. This CDR3 contains 12 residues. V lost 6 bases, J lost 7 bases, and 12 bases lay in between.

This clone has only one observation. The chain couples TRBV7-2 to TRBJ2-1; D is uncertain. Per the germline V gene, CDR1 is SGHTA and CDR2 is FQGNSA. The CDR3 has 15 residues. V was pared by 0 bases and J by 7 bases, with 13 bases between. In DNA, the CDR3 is TGTGCCAGCAGCTTAGCGCTGTTTCCTCGGAATGAGCAGTTCTTC. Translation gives CASSLALFPRNEQFF.

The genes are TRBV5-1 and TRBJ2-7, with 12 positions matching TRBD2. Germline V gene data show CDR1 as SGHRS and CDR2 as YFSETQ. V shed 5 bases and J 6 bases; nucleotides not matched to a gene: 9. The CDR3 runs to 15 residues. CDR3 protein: CASSLTSGSSGEQYF. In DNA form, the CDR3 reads TGCGCCAGCAGTCTGACTAGCGGGAGTTCGGGCGAGCAGTACTTC.

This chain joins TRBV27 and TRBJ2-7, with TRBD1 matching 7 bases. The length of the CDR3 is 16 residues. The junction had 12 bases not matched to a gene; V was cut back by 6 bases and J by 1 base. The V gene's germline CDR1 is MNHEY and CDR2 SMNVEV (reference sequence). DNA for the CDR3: TGTGCCAGCAGCGCGAGCCGGGACAGCCGATCCTACGAGCAGTACTTC. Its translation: CASSASRDSRSYEQYF.

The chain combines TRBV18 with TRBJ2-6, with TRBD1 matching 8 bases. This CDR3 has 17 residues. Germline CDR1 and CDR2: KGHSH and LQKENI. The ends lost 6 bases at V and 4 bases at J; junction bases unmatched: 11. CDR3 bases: TGTGCCAGCTCGCCGTCAATTCAGGGGGCAGGGGCCAACGTCCTGACTTTC. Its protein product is CASSPSIQGAGANVLTF. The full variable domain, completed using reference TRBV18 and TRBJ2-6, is NAGVMQNPRHLVRRRGQEARLRCSPMKGHSHVYWYRQLPEEGLKFMVYLQKENIIDESGMPKERFSAEFPKEGPSILRIQQVVRGDSAAYFCASSPSIQGAGANVLTFGAGSRLTVL.

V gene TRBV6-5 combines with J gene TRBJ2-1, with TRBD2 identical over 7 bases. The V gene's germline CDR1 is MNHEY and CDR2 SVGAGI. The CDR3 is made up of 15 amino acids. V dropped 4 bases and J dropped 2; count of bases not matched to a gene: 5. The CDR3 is CASSSSGNPYNEQFF. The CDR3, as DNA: TGTGCCAGCAGTTCGAGCGGGAATCCCTACAATGAGCAGTTCTTC.

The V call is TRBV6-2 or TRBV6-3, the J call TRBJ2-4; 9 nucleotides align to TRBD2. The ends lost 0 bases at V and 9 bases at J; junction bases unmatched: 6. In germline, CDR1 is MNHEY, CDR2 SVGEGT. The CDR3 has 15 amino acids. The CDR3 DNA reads TGTGCCAGCAGTTACTCGGCGGGAGGGCCACGCATTCAGTACTTC. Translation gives CASSYSAGGPRIQYF.

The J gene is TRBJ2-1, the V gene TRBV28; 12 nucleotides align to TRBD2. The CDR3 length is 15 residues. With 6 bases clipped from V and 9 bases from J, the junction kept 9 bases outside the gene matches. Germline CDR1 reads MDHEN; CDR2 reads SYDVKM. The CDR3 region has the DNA TGTGCCAGCAGCCAAAGACTAGCGGGAGCCCGTGAGCAGTTCTTC. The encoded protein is CASSQRLAGAREQFF.

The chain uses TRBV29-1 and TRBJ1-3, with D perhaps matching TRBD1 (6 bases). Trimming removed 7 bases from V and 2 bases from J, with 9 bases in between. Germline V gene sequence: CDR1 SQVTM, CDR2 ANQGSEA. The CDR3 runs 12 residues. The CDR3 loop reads CSARQAGNTIYF. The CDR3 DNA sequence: TGCAGCGCCCGACAGGCTGGAAACACCATATATTTT. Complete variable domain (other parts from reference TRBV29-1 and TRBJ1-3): SAVISQKPSRDICQRGTSLTIQCQVDSQVTMMFWYRQQPGQSLTLIATANQGSEATYESGFVIDKFPISRPNLTFSTLTVSNMSPEDSSIYLCSARQAGNTIYFGEGSWLTVV.

As DNA, the CDR3 is TGTGCCAGCAGTGAGGACAGGGTCCCCTACGAGCAGTACTTC. It is translated as CASSEDRVPYEQYF. The gene calls are TRBV6-1 and TRBJ2-7; TRBD1 aligns across 8 bases. With V trimmed by 3 bases and J by 2 bases, 3 bases remained unmatched. The CDR3 sequence is 14 residues long. In germline, CDR1 is MNHNS, CDR2 SASEGT.

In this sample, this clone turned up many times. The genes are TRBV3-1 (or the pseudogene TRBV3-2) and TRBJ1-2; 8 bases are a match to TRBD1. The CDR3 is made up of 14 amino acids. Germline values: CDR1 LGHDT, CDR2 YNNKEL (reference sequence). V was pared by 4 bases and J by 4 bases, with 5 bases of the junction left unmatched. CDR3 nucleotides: TGTGCCAGCAGCCCCCGACAGGGGAGCTATGGCTACACCTTC. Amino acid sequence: CASSPRQGSYGYTF.

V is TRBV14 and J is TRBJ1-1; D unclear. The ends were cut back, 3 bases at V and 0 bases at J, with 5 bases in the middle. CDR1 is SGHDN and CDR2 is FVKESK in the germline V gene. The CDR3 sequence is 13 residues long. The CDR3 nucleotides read TGTGCCAGCAGCCACACAGTGAACACTGAAGCTTTCTTT. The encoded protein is CASSHTVNTEAFF.

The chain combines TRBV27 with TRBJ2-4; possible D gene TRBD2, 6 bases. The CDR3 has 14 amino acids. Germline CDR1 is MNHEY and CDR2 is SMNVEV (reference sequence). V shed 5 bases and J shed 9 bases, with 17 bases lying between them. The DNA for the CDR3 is TGTGCCAGCAGTAATCCTGGGGGGACCGGCATTCAGTACTTC. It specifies CASSNPGGTGIQYF.

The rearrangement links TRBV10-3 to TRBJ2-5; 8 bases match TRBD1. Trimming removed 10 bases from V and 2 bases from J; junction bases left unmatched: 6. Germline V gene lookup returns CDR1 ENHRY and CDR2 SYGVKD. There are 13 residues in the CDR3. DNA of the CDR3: TGTGCCACCGGACAGGGTGAGCAAGAGACCCAGTACTTC. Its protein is CATGQGEQETQYF.

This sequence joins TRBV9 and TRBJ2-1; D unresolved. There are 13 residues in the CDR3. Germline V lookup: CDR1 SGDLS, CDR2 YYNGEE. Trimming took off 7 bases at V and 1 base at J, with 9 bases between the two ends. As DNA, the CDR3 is TGTGCCAGCGGAGCGATTTCCTACAATGAGCAGTTCTTC. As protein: CASGAISYNEQFF.